This T cell receptor (beta chain) came from a study of graft-versus-host responses after intestinal transplantation. About the study: Uniformly, recipients were administered anti-thymocyte globulin induction with subsequent tacrolimus and steroids for three to four years. Study-level results: Peak circulating GvH clone levels were associated with early post-transplant HvG declines. Graft-donor T cell macrochimerism coincided with high graft-versus-host to host-versus-graft clonal ratios in allografts. GvH clones occurred in recipient marrow; some first appeared in ileum or blood.

As concerns this clone: What it recognizes is unknown.

V shed 3 bases and J shed 2 bases, with 9 bases lying between them. The CDR3 runs to 14 residues. The germline V gene has CDR1 MDHEN and CDR2 SYDVKM. Assay: immunoSEQ multiplex PCR; the TCRdb copy retains only in-frame clones and omits some. The data hold over 10,000 clones, with approximately 84% observed a single time. The origin of this receptor is a human patient who received an intestinal transplant, so some T cells may come from the graft donor. The sample here was PBMCs, taken approximately 310 days after intestinal transplant. The chain recombines TRBV28 with TRBJ2-3; D possibly corresponds to TRBD1 (5 bases). The CDR3 loop is CASSFQGTTDTQYF. DNA of the CDR3: TGTGCCAGCAGTTTCCAGGGAACCACAGATACGCAGTATTTT. Filled out from reference TRBV28 and TRBJ2-3, the complete variable domain reads DVKVTQSSRYLVKRTGEKVFLECVQDMDHENMFWYRQDPGLGLRLIYFSYDVKMKEKGDIPEGYSVSREKKERFSLILESASTNQTSMYLCASSFQGTTDTQYFGPGTRLTVL.